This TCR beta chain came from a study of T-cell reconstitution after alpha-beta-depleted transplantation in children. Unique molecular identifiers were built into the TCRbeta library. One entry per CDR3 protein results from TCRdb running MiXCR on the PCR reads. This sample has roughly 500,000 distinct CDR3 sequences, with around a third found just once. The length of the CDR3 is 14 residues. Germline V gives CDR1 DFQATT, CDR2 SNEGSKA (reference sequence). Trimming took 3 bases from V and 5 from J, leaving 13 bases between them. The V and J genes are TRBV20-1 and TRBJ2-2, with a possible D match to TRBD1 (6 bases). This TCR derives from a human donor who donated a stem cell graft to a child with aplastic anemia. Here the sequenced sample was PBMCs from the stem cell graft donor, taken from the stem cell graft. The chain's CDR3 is CSASRQGQTGELFF. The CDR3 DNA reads TGCAGTGCTAGCCGCCAGGGACAAACCGGGGAGCTGTTTTTT.